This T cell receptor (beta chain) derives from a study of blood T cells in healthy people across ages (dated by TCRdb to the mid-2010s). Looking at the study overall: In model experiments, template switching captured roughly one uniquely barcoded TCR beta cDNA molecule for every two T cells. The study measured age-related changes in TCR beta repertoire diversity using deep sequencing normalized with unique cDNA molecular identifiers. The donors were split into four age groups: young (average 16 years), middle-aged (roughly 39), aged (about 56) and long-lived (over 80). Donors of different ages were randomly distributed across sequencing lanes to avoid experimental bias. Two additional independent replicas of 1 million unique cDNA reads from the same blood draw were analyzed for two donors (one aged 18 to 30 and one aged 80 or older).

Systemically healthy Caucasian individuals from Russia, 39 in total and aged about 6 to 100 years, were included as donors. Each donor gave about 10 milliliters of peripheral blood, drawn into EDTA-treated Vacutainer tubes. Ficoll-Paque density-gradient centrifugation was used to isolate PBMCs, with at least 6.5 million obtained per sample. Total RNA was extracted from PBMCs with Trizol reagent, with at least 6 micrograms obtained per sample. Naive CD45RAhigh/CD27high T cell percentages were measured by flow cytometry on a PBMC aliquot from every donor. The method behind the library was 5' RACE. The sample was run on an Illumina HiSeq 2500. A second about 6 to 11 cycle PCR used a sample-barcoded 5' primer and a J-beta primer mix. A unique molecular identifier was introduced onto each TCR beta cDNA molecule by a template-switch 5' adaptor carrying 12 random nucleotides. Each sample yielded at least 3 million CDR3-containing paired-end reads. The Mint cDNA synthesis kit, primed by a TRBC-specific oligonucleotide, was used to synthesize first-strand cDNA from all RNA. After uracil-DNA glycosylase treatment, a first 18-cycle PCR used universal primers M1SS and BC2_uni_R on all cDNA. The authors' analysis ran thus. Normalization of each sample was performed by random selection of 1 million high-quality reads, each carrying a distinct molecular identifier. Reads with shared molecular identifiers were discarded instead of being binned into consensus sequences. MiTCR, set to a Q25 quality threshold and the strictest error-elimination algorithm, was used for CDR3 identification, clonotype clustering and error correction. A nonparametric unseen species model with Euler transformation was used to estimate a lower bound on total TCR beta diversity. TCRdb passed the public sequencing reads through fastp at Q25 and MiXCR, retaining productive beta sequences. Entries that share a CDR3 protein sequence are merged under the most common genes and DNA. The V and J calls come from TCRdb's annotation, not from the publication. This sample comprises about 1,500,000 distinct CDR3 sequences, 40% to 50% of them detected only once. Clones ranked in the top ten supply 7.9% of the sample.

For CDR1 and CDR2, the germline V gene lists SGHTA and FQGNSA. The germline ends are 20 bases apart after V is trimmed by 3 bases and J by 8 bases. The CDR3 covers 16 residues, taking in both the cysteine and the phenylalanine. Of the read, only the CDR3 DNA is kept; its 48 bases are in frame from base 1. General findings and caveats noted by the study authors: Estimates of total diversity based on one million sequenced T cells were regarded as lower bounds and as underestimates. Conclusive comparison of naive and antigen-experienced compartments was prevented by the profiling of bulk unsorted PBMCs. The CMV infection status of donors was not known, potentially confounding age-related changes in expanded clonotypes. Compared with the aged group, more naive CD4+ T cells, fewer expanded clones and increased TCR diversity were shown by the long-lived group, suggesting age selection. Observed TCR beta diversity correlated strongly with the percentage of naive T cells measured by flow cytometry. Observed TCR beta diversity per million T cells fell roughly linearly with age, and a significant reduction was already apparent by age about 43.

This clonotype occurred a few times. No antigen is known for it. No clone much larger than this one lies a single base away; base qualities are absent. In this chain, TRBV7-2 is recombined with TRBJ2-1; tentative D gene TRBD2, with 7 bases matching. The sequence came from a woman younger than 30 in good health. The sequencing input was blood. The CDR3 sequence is CASSFPTSGGWDEQFF. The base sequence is TGTGCCAGCAGCTTCCCGACTTCGGGGGGCTGGGATGAGCAGTTCTTC.